This T cell receptor (beta chain) was retrieved from a study of preoperative IRX-2 immunotherapy in early breast cancer. Using immunoSEQ multiplex PCR, the repertoire was profiled, and TCRdb retains in-frame clones only, with some absent. The sample has around 34,000 clones; 90% to 95% are singletons. Germline V gene sequence: CDR1 SGHVS, CDR2 FNYEAQ. V dropped 5 bases and J dropped 9; count of bases not matched to a gene: 2. The CDR3 is 13 amino acids. This clone was seen a few times. Described treatment: preoperative locoregional IRX-2 cytokine immunotherapy. This phase Ib study tested locoregional IRX-2 cytokine immunotherapy given before surgery.

Sampling was performed from a patient treated with IRX-2 immunotherapy. The chain is built from TRBV7-6 and TRBJ1-6, with 9 bases matching TRBD1. This clonotype originated in a human donor with breast cancer. CDR3 in DNA: TGTGCCAGCAGCCCGGGACAGGGTTCACCCCTCCACTTT. Translating gives CASSPGQGSPLHF.